The 32 T cell receptor beta chains presented below share a single source sample, sequenced in a study of T-cell memory formation after mild COVID-19. MiXCR, run by TCRdb on the 5' RACE reads, gives a single entry per CDR3 protein. In the table there are roughly 150,000 distinct CDR3 sequences, around 15% of which are singletons. Sequencing input: PBMCs or a T cell subset sorted from them (not recorded which). The receptors were gathered from an adult woman who had mild COVID-19 (a few samples of this study predate the infection). Cell type and time point are not known.

This clonotype has more than one count but fewer than ten. This chain links TRBV3-1 with TRBJ2-3; D not certain. CDR1 and CDR2 (germline): LGHDT, YNNKEL (reference sequence). The V end was cut by 1 base, the J end by 0 bases, with 8 bases between. CDR3 size: 15 residues. The CDR3 DNA sequence: TGTGCCAGCAGCCAAGGTCTGGAGAGCACAGATACGCAGTATTTT. Protein sequence: CASSQGLESTDTQYF.

This clonotype has more than one count but fewer than ten. The rearrangement joins TRBV5-1 to TRBJ1-1, with unresolved D. The V end was cut by 1 base, the J end by 1 base, with 11 bases between. Germline-derived CDR1 and CDR2 are SGHRS and YFSETQ. The CDR3 is 15 amino acids. CDR3 nucleotide sequence: TGCGCCAGCAGCTTGTCTCAGGTACCGAACACTGAAGCTTTCTTT. Encoded protein: CASSLSQVPNTEAFF.

Only a few counts were recorded for this clonotype. The V gene is TRBV6-6, the J gene TRBJ2-3, with TRBD2 as a possible D gene (5 bases). CDR3 length: 16 residues. V gave up 2 bases and J gave up 2 bases, with 14 bases separating them. Per the germline V gene, CDR1 is MNHNY and CDR2 is SVGAGI (reference sequence). Written as DNA, the CDR3 is TGTGCCAGCAGTTACCCCCCAGAGGGTTTCACAGATACGCAGTATTTT. It codes for CASSYPPEGFTDTQYF.

This chain joins TRBV4-1 and TRBJ1-2; tentative D call: TRBD1 (6 bases). This CDR3 has 17 residues. Germline V lookup: CDR1 MGHRA, CDR2 YSYEKL. The germline V and J ends were trimmed by 0 bases and 7 bases, with 21 bases remaining between them. Here the CDR3 DNA reads TGCGCCAGCAGCCAAGATGCCTCCGAACAGGGCGTAGGTGGCTACACCTTC. Encoded protein: CASSQDASEQGVGGYTF.

This clonotype has just a few counts. The J gene is TRBJ2-3, the V gene TRBV20-1; TRBD2 matches 7 bases. The germline V gene has CDR1 DFQATT and CDR2 SNEGSKA (reference sequence). V lost 2 bases and J lost 7; bases outside the gene matches: 6. CDR3 size: 13 residues. The chain's CDR3 is CSARSGGGNTQYF. As DNA, the CDR3 is TGCAGTGCTAGATCGGGGGGAGGGAATACGCAGTATTTT.

The chain has TRBV6-5 and TRBJ2-3, with D possibly TRBD1 on 6 matching bases. The CDR3 runs 12 residues. V shed 4 bases and J shed 13 bases, with 15 bases lying between them. Germline CDR1 reads MNHEY; CDR2 reads SVGAGI. The CDR3 is CASSLVGQIEYF. As DNA, the CDR3 is TGTGCCAGCAGTTTAGTCGGACAGATAGAGTATTTT.

The rearrangement links TRBV29-1 to TRBJ2-7; D is perhaps TRBD1 (5 bases). Germline assignment: CDR1 SQVTM and CDR2 ANQGSEA. V was clipped by 5 bases and J by 3 bases, with 11 bases between them. CDR3 length equals 12 residues. CDR3 protein: CSVRPGNYEQYF. The CDR3 DNA reads TGCAGCGTTCGCCCAGGGAACTACGAGCAGTACTTC.

The chain carries TRBV4-3 and TRBJ2-2, with D perhaps matching TRBD1 (5 bases). This CDR3 has 15 residues. V shed 0 bases and J shed 7 bases, with 12 bases lying between them. Germline V lookup: CDR1 LGHNA, CDR2 YSLEER. Written as DNA, the CDR3 is TGCGCCAGCAGCCAAGATAGGCAGGGTGGCGGGGAGCTGTTTTTT. Protein product: CASSQDRQGGGELFF.

The table lists this clonotype with many counts. The chain uses TRBV7-2 and TRBJ1-1, with D maybe TRBD1 (6 bases). The ends were cut back, 3 bases at V and 3 bases at J, with 14 bases in the middle. Germline CDR1 SGHTA, CDR2 FQGNSA. CDR3 size: 15 residues. The CDR3 is CASSFSIWTDTEAFF. The CDR3, as DNA: TGTGCCAGCAGCTTTTCTATTTGGACAGACACTGAAGCTTTCTTT. Drawing the rest from reference TRBV7-2 and TRBJ1-1, the complete variable domain is GAGVSQSPSNKVTEKGKDVELRCDPISGHTALYWYRQSLGQGLEFLIYFQGNSAPDKSGLPSDRFSAERTGGSVSTLTIQRTQQEDSAVYLCASSFSIWTDTEAFFGQGTRLTVV.

This clonotype was picked up a small number of times. As DNA, the CDR3 is TGTGCCAGCATTCCGGGACCGGGCTACAATGAGCAGTTCTTC. Protein sequence: CASIPGPGYNEQFF. V is TRBV12-3 or TRBV12-4 and J is TRBJ2-1, with D possibly being TRBD1 or TRBD2 (5 bases each). Trimming took off 7 bases at V and 3 bases at J, with 13 bases between the two ends. The CDR3 has 14 amino acids.

The chain employs TRBV3-1 and TRBJ2-2; unclear D gene. Germline assignment: CDR1 LGHDT and CDR2 YNNKEL (reference sequence). The CDR3 is made up of 15 amino acids. Trimming shortened V by 1 base and J by 1 base, and 7 bases separated the two germline ends. The CDR3 loop is CASSQVGGNTGELFF. Written as DNA, the CDR3 is TGTGCCAGCAGCCAAGTCGGCGGGAACACCGGGGAGCTGTTTTTT.

This clonotype was recorded at least ten times. The chain joins TRBV25-1 to TRBJ1-4; tentatively, D is TRBD1 (6 bases). The germline V gene encodes CDR1 MGHDK and CDR2 SYGVNS. V gave up 7 bases and J gave up 3 bases, with 15 bases separating them. This CDR3 has 15 residues. The CDR3 region has the DNA TGTGCCAGCACCGGTAGGGGGTTGGCTAATGAAAAACTGTTTTTT. Its translation is CASTGRGLANEKLFF.

Regarding this clonotype: One junction end does not reproduce the germline sequence, and a read error may be involved. The chain's CDR3 is CSVEEIRQGGSGEQCF. The CDR3, as DNA: TGCAGCGTTGAAGAAATACGACAGGGGGGTTCTGGCGAGCAGTGCTTC. The chain combines TRBV29-1 with TRBJ2-7, with 9 bases identical to TRBD1. CDR1 is SQVTM and CDR2 is ANQGSEA in the germline V gene. The CDR3 totals 16 residues.

This clonotype was found a few times. This chain links TRBV12-3 or TRBV12-4 with TRBJ2-5; TRBD2 matches 9 bases. The CDR3 is 16 residues long. Losses at the gene ends were 3 bases for V and 1 base for J; bases not matched to a gene: 6. The CDR3 spells CASSFVAGASQETQYF. The CDR3 bases are TGTGCCAGCAGTTTCGTAGCGGGGGCCTCCCAAGAGACCCAGTACTTC.

In this sample, this clonotype turned up a few times. The rearrangement links TRBV5-1 to TRBJ2-5; 13 nucleotides align to TRBD2. The length of the CDR3 is 16 residues. J gave up 5 bases and V 6 bases, and 10 bases lay outside the gene matches. Germline V gene data show CDR1 as SGHRS and CDR2 as YFSETQ. The CDR3 DNA reads as TGCGCCAGCACAGAGGGGACTAGCGGGGCCAGGGAGACCCAGTACTTC. Protein: CASTEGTSGARETQYF.

A few counts support this clonotype. The J gene is TRBJ2-4, the V gene TRBV2; TRBD1 agrees at 7 bases. With 7 bases clipped from V and 8 bases from J, the junction kept 11 bases outside the gene matches. Germline CDR1 SNHLY, CDR2 FYNNEI. The CDR3 has 14 residues. This CDR3 reads CASTKGQHGDIQYF. CDR3 nucleotide sequence: TGTGCCAGCACGAAGGGACAGCATGGGGACATTCAGTACTTC.

This clonotype has just a few counts. The chain uses TRBV29-1 and TRBJ1-5; D remains unclear. The CDR3 is 14 residues long. Germline-derived CDR1 and CDR2 are SQVTM and ANQGSEA. Trimming removed 2 bases at V and 4 bases at J, with 12 bases between. The CDR3 nucleotides are TGCAGCGTTGAACTCCCGACACCGAATCAGCCCCAGCATTTT. It translates to CSVELPTPNQPQHF.

In its sample, this clonotype was seen a few times. The V call is TRBV5-6, the J call TRBJ1-2; D is undetermined. V gave up 1 base and J gave up 3 bases, with 7 bases separating them. CDR1 is SGHDT, CDR2 YYEEEE, per germline. This CDR3 comprises 13 residues. In DNA form, the CDR3 reads TGTGCCAGCAGCTTGAGCGATGACTATGGCTACACCTTC. The encoded protein is CASSLSDDYGYTF.

This clonotype appeared a few times. CDR3 in amino acids: CASTRGQGVINEKLFF. For the CDR3, the DNA is TGTGCCAGCACCAGAGGACAGGGGGTTATAAATGAAAAACTGTTTTTT. V is TRBV7-6 and J is TRBJ1-4; 10 nucleotides align to TRBD1. The V gene end was trimmed by 7 bases and the J gene end by 5 bases; junction bases not matched to a gene: 10. The CDR3 covers 16 residues. CDR1 SGHVS and CDR2 FNYEAQ come from the germline V gene.

This chain connects TRBV29-1 to TRBJ2-3; TRBD2 agrees at 7 bases. The ends lost 0 bases at V and 5 bases at J; junction bases unmatched: 11. The CDR3 runs 16 residues. Germline V lookup: CDR1 SQVTM, CDR2 ANQGSEA. The CDR3 coding sequence is TGCAGCGTTGAAGATTCGGGGGGTTCATTGGGAGATACGCAGTATTTT. It encodes CSVEDSGGSLGDTQYF.

This clonotype has just a few counts. V usage is TRBV15 and J usage is TRBJ1-4; 11 nucleotides align to TRBD1. This CDR3 spans 13 amino acids. Per germline, CDR1 LNHNV and CDR2 YYDKDF (reference sequence). V shed 6 bases and J 6 bases; nucleotides not matched to a gene: 0. The CDR3 loop is CATRDRGHEKLFF. Here the CDR3 DNA reads TGTGCCACCAGGGACAGGGGGCATGAAAAACTGTTTTTT.

The rearrangement uses TRBV7-8 and TRBJ1-5; TRBD1 is a possible D gene (6 bases). The germline V and J ends were trimmed by 4 bases and 5 bases, with 18 bases remaining between them. The CDR3 is 16 residues long. Germline CDR1 reads SGHVS; CDR2 reads FQNEAQ. The CDR3 protein is CASSSPNVGGDQPQHF. The CDR3 nucleotides are TGTGCCAGCAGCTCCCCCAACGTAGGGGGGGATCAGCCCCAGCATTTT.

CDR3 residues: CASSPGTGDGEKLFF. DNA of the CDR3: TGTGCCAGCAGCCCAGGGACAGGGGACGGTGAAAAACTGTTTTTT. The chain has TRBV7-6 and TRBJ1-4; the match to TRBD1 covers 10 bases. J lost 7 bases, V lost 5 bases, and 7 bases had no gene match. There are 15 residues in the CDR3. The germline V gene encodes CDR1 SGHVS and CDR2 FNYEAQ.

V usage is TRBV5-1 and J usage is TRBJ2-3; the match to TRBD2 covers 13 bases. After removal of 2 bases from V and 4 bases from J, the junction contained 1 base not matched to a gene. CDR1 SGHRS and CDR2 YFSETQ come from the germline V gene. The CDR3 sequence is 15 residues long. CDR3 amino acids: CASSLLAGGSDTQYF. CDR3 in DNA: TGCGCCAGCAGCTTACTAGCGGGGGGGTCAGATACGCAGTATTTT.

This clonotype was recorded at least ten times. The CDR3 reads CASSLYGETQYF. DNA of the CDR3: TGTGCCAGCAGCCTCTACGGGGAGACCCAGTACTTC. The chain couples TRBV6-6 to TRBJ2-5, with unresolved D. The V gene's germline CDR1 is MNHNY and CDR2 SVGAGI (reference sequence). The V and J ends lost 6 bases and 5 bases respectively, with 10 bases between them. The CDR3 covers 12 residues.

This clonotype appeared a few times. The rearrangement links TRBV3-1 to TRBJ2-1; no definite D call. The V gene lost 3 bases and the J gene lost 5 bases, with 8 bases spanning the gap. Germline values: CDR1 LGHDT, CDR2 YNNKEL (reference sequence). The CDR3 loop spans 13 amino acids. As DNA, the CDR3 is TGTGCCAGCAGCCAGGGTAGGAACAATGAGCAGTTCTTC. Translation gives CASSQGRNNEQFF.

V gene TRBV12-3 or TRBV12-4 combines with J gene TRBJ1-2; D might be TRBD1 (6 bases). Trimming shortened V by 5 bases and J by 2 bases, and 15 bases separated the two germline ends. This CDR3 has 15 amino acids. CDR3 in amino acids: CASSPEDSPNYGYTF. The CDR3 DNA reads TGTGCCAGCAGTCCTGAGGACAGCCCCAACTATGGCTACACCTTC.

V is TRBV7-3 and J is TRBJ2-1, with D hard to call. Trimming shortened V by 3 bases and J by 7 bases, and 10 bases separated the two germline ends. This CDR3 spans 13 amino acids. CDR1 is SGHTA and CDR2 is FQGTGA in the germline V gene. The CDR3 DNA reads as TGTGCCAGCAGCTTGATGGCAGTGAATGAGCAGTTCTTC. Its protein product is CASSLMAVNEQFF.

The V and J genes are TRBV6-5 and TRBJ2-5; no clear D gene. Germline V gene data show CDR1 as MNHEY and CDR2 as SVGAGI. The CDR3 sequence is 14 residues long. V was cut by 7 bases and J by 4 bases, with 16 bases left in between. Here the CDR3 reads CASTPPGPIETQYF. Here the CDR3 DNA reads TGTGCCAGCACTCCCCCTGGACCGATAGAGACCCAGTACTTC.

Only a few counts were recorded for this clonotype. The V and J genes are TRBV7-2 and TRBJ1-5; D gene ambiguous. Between the trimmed V and J ends, which lost 5 bases and 7 bases, there was a span of 9 bases. CDR1 is SGHTA and CDR2 is FQGNSA in the germline V gene. The CDR3 loop spans 12 amino acids. The CDR3: CASSPTEQPQHF. CDR3 DNA: TGTGCCAGCAGCCCTACGGAGCAGCCCCAGCATTTT.

This clonotype was seen a few times. The V and J genes are TRBV10-3 and TRBJ2-7; D is unresolved. With 5 bases removed from V and 2 bases from J, the gap between germline ends came to 7 bases. Germline V gene data show CDR1 as ENHRY and CDR2 as SYGVKD. This CDR3 is 12 amino acids long. CDR3 region: CAISTQAYEQYF. CDR3 in DNA: TGTGCCATCAGTACCCAAGCCTACGAGCAGTACTTC.

This clonotype was counted only a few times. This chain links TRBV2 with TRBJ1-4; tentative D call: TRBD1 (5 bases). V gave up 7 bases and J gave up 0 bases, with 12 bases separating them. The CDR3 extends over 15 amino acids. CDR1 is SNHLY, CDR2 FYNNEI, per germline. CDR3 DNA: TGTGCCAGCAAGAACGGGGCAGCAACTAATGAAAAACTGTTTTTT. Translated, it gives CASKNGAATNEKLFF.